This TCR beta chain derives from a study of PD-L1 blockade in urothelial cancer. Study-level background: Patients' prior chemotherapy regimens numbered 0 to 3.

Time point here: pretreatment peripheral blood. Trimming stripped 6 bases from V and 2 bases from J, with 10 bases between. The CDR3 contains 13 residues. In germline, CDR1 is MNHNS, CDR2 SASEGT. A spike-in of synthetic TCR analog templates was added to each PCR. The assay was immunoSEQ multiplex PCR, and TCRdb's table has in-frame clones only and misses some. There are 35,000 to 50,000 clones in the sample; 70% to 90% occur only once, and 15% to 20% lies in the top ten. Sequencing used PBMCs, obtained around atezolizumab (anti-PD-L1) treatment. This clonotype originated in a man in his sixties with urothelial cancer. This chain connects TRBV6-1 to TRBJ1-1; D uncertain. The CDR3 loop is CASRLEGNTEAFF. The CDR3 coding sequence is TGTGCCAGCAGACTGGAGGGAAACACTGAAGCTTTCTTT.